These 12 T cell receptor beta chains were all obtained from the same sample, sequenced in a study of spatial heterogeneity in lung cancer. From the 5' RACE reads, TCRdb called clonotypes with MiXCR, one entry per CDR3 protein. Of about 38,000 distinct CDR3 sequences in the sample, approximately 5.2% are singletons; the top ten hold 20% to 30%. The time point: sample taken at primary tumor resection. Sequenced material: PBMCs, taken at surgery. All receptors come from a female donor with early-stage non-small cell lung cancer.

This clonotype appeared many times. CDR3 protein: CASSSPRSTGEEAFF. For the CDR3, the DNA is TGTGCCAGCAGTTCTCCCCGTTCGACCGGGGAGGAAGCTTTCTTT. The chain couples TRBV28 to TRBJ1-1; D gene unclear. Germline CDR1 and CDR2: MDHEN and SYDVKM. Trimming removed 4 bases at V and 8 bases at J, with 20 bases between. The CDR3 covers 15 residues.

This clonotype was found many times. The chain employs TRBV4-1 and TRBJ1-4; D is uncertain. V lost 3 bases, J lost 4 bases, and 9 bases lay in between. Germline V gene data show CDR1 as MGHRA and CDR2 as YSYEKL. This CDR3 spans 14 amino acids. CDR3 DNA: TGCGCCAGCAGCCAGGGGATATTTAATGAAAAACTGTTTTTT. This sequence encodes CASSQGIFNEKLFF.

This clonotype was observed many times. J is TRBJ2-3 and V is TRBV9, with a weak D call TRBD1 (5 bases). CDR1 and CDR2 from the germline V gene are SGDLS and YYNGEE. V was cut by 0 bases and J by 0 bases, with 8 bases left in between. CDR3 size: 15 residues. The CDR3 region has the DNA TGTGCCAGCAGCGTAGGGACATTTAGCACAGATACGCAGTATTTT. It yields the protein CASSVGTFSTDTQYF.

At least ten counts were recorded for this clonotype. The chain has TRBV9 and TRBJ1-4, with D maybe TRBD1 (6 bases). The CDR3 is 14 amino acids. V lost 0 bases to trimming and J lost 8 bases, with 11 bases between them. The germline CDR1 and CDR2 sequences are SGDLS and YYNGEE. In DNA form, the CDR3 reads TGTGCCAGCAGCGTAGCGCAGGGGAGCGAAAAACTGTTTTTT. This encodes CASSVAQGSEKLFF.

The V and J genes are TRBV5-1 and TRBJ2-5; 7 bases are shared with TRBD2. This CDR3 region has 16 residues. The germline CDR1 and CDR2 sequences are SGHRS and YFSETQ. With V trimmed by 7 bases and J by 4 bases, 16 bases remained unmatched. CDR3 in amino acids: CASDSGLTRRSETQYF. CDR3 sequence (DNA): TGCGCCAGCGACTCGGGACTAACCCGTCGTTCAGAGACCCAGTACTTC.

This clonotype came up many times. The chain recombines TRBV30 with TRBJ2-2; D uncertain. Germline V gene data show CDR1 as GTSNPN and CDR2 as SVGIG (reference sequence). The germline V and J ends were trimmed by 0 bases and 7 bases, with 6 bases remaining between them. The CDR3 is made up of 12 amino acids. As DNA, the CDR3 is TGTGCCTGGAGTGTGGACGGCGGGGAGCTGTTTTTT. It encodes CAWSVDGGELFF.

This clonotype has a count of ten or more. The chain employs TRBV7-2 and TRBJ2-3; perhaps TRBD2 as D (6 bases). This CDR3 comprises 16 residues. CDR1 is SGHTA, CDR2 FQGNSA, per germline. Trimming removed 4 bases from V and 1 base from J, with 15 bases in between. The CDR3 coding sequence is TGTGCCAGCAGCTCCTCTGGTAGCGGTCGCACAGATACGCAGTATTTT. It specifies CASSSSGSGRTDTQYF.

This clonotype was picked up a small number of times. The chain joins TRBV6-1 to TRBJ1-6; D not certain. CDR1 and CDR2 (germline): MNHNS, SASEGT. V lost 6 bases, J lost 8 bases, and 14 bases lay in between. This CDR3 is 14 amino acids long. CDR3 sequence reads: CASSWVEQDSPLHF. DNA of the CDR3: TGTGCCAGCAGCTGGGTGGAACAAGATTCACCCCTCCACTTT.

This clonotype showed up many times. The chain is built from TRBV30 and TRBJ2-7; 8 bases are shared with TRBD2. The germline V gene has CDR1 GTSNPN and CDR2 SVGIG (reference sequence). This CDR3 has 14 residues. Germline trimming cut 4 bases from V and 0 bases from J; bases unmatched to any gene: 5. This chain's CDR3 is CAWTGSGVSYEQYF. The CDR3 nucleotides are TGTGCCTGGACGGGTAGCGGGGTCTCCTACGAGCAGTACTTC.

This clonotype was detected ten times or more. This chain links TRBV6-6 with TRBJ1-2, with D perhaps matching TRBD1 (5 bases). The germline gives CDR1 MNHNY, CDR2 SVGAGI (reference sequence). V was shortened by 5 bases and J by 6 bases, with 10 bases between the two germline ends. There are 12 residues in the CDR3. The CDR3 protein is CASSTWGNGYTF. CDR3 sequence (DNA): TGTGCCAGCAGTACGTGGGGGAATGGCTACACCTTC.

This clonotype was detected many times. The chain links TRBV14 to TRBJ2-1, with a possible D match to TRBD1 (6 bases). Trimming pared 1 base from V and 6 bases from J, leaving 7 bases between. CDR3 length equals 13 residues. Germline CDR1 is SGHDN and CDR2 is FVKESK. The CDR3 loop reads CASSQARGNEQFF. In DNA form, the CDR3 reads TGTGCCAGCAGCCAAGCCAGGGGCAATGAGCAGTTCTTC.

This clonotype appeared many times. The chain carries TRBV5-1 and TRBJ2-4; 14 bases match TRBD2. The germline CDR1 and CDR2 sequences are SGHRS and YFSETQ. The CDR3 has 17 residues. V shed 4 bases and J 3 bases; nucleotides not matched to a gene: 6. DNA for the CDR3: TGCGCCAGCAGCGGCGGAGGACTAGCGGGGGGCAAAAACATTCAGTACTTC. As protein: CASSGGGLAGGKNIQYF.